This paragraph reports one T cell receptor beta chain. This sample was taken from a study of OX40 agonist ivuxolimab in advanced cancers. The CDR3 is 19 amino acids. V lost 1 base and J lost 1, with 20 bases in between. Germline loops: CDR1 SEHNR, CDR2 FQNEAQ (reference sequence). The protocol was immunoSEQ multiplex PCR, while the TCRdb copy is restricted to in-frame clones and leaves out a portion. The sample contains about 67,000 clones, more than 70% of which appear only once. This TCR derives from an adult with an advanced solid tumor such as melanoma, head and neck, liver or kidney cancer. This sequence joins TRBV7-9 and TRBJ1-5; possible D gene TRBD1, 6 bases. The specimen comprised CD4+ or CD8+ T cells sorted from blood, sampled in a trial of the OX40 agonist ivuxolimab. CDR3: CASSLGSVRGTVSNQPQHF. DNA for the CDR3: TGTGCCAGCAGCTTAGGTTCAGTCAGGGGAACGGTGAGCAATCAGCCCCAGCATTTT.